These 8 T cell receptor beta chains were all obtained from the same sample, sequenced in a study of HIV-infected patients and healthy controls. Reverse transcription used 450 to 650 ng RNA and constant-region primers for alpha and beta. Separate chain-specific third strand synthesis with multiplexing indices produced the alpha and beta libraries. TCRdb fed the 5' RACE reads into MiXCR, producing one record per CDR3 protein. Here the sample spans under 7,500 distinct CDR3 sequences, 7.5% to 10% being singletons. Follow-up blood was drawn about 14 weeks, roughly three months, after antiretroviral therapy began. All unsorted peripheral T cells were captured because whole blood was used without fractionation. This specimen was blood, taken during antiretroviral therapy. The receptor set was obtained from an adult with HIV infection.

CDR3 nucleotides: TGTGCCACCATGACCAGGGGTACCTACAATGAGCAGTTCTTC. Translated, it gives CATMTRGTYNEQFF. This chain uses TRBV15 with TRBJ2-1, with D maybe TRBD1 (6 bases). The CDR3 sequence is 14 residues long. V shed 7 bases and J shed 2 bases, with 12 bases lying between them. The V gene's germline CDR1 is LNHNV and CDR2 YYDKDF (reference sequence).

This clonotype was detected a few times. V gene TRBV9 combines with J gene TRBJ2-1; 15 nucleotides agree with TRBD2. The CDR3 runs 16 residues. Germline loops: CDR1 SGDLS, CDR2 YYNGEE. Trimming removed 7 bases from V and 4 bases from J; junction bases left unmatched: 6. For the CDR3, the DNA is TGTGCCAGCTCCGGACTAGCGGGAGGGCCTTACAATGAGCAGTTCTTC. It specifies CASSGLAGGPYNEQFF.

This chain joins TRBV3-1 and TRBJ2-1; 10 bases agree with TRBD1. This CDR3 spans 14 amino acids. Trimming cost V 1 base and J 9 bases; bases outside gene matches: 3. Germline loops: CDR1 LGHDT, CDR2 YNNKEL (reference sequence). The CDR3 DNA reads as TGTGCCAGCAGCCAAGGGGACAGGGGAGGTGAGCAGTTCTTC. Encoded protein: CASSQGDRGGEQFF.

This clonotype was observed many times. J is TRBJ2-7 and V is TRBV5-6; maybe TRBD2 (6 bases). Trimming shortened V by 4 bases and J by 4 bases, and 6 bases separated the two germline ends. Germline lookup yields CDR1 SGHDT and CDR2 YYEEEE. The CDR3 is made up of 11 amino acids. The CDR3 loop reads CASSGGYEQYF. The CDR3 DNA reads TGTGCCAGCAGCGGGGGGTACGAGCAGTACTTC.

In its sample, this clonotype was seen many times. The rearrangement joins TRBV12-3 or TRBV12-4 to TRBJ2-7; TRBD1 might be the D (6 bases). V was clipped by 5 bases and J by 4 bases, with 15 bases between them. The CDR3 has 14 amino acids. Here the CDR3 DNA reads TGTGCCAGCAGTCCACAGGGTGGAGGATACGAGCAGTACTTC. Translated: CASSPQGGGYEQYF.

This clonotype has at least ten counts. This chain joins TRBV6-5 and TRBJ1-5; TRBD1 aligns across 8 bases. The CDR3 is 16 amino acids. V dropped 6 bases and J dropped 7; count of bases not matched to a gene: 14. Germline CDR1 MNHEY, CDR2 SVGAGI. The CDR3 protein is CASSTRTGPFEQPQHF. CDR3 bases: TGTGCCAGCAGCACTCGGACAGGGCCCTTTGAGCAGCCCCAGCATTTT.

This clonotype is judged medium-sized. The chain couples TRBV9 to TRBJ2-1; 10 nucleotides align to TRBD2. Trimming cost V 3 bases and J 3 bases; bases outside gene matches: 3. This CDR3 is built from 15 residues. In germline, CDR1 is SGDLS, CDR2 YYNGEE. DNA for the CDR3: TGTGCCAGCAGCGAGGGGACTAGCGACTACAATGAGCAGTTCTTC. Translation gives CASSEGTSDYNEQFF.

This chain connects TRBV27 to TRBJ2-3; 10 bases are a match to TRBD2. V lost 5 bases to trimming and J lost 3 bases; unmatched junction nucleotides: 5. The germline V gene encodes CDR1 MNHEY and CDR2 SMNVEV (reference sequence). The CDR3 has 15 residues. The CDR3 here is CASSSGTSETDTQYF. CDR3 sequence (DNA): TGTGCCAGCAGTAGCGGGACTAGCGAAACAGATACGCAGTATTTT.